This T cell receptor beta chain was sequenced for a study of regulatory T cells in long-lasting Graves disease. Across the whole study: Those Graves' patients who were newly diagnosed had been on antithyroid drugs under 3 months. The study's findings and limits: Those with persistent Graves' had less TCR diversity than newly diagnosed patients.

This clonotype appeared many times. What it binds is unknown. Sequencing libraries for TCR beta were prepared with iRepertoire HTBI primers and Arm-PCR of CDR3 regions. TCRdb reprocessed the multiplex PCR reads with MiXCR, giving one entry per CDR3 protein. The data show about 320,000 distinct CDR3 sequences, 18% seen once. Between the trimmed V and J ends, which lost 1 base and 5 bases, there was a span of 15 bases. The CDR3 extends over 16 amino acids. Germline V gene sequence: CDR1 MNHNS, CDR2 SASEGT. Specified time point: newly diagnosed GD, antithyroid drugs for less than 3 months. The TCR library was made from RNA that had been extracted from PBMCs in TRIzol.

Specimen: peripheral blood mononuclear cells (PBMCs), collected at new diagnosis, from a patient treated with antithyroid drugs. V gene TRBV6-1 combines with J gene TRBJ1-5; the D is unclear. The source is a female donor with Graves disease. CDR3 sequence: CASSEVNVGNDQPQHF. The CDR3 DNA reads as TGTGCCAGCAGTGAAGTCAACGTTGGAAATGATCAGCCCCAGCATTTT.